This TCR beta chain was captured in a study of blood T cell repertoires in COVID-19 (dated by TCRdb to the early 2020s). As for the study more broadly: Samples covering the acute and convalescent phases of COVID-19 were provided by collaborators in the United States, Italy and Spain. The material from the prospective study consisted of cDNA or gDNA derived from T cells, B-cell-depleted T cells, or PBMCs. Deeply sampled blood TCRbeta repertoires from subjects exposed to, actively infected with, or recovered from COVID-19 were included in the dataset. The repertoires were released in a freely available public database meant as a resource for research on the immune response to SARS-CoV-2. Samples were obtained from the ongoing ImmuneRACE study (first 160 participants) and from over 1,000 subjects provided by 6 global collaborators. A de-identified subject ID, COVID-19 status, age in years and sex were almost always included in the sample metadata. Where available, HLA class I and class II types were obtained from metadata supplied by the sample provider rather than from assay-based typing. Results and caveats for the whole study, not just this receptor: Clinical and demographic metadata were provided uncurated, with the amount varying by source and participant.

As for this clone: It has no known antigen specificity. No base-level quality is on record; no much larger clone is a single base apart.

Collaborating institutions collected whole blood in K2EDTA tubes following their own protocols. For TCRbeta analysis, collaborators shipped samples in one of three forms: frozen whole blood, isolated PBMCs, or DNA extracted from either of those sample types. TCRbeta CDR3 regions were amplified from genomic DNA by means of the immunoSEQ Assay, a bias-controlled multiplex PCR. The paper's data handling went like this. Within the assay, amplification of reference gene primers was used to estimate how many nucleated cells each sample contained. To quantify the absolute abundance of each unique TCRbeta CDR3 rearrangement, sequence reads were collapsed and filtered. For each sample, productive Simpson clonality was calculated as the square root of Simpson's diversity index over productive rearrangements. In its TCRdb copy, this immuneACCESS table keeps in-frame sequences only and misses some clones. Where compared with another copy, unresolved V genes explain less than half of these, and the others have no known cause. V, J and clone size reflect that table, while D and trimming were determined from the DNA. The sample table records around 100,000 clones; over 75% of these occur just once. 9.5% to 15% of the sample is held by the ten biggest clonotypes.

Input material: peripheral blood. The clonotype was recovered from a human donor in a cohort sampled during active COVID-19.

CDR3 region: CASSSAGDRGYGYTF. The DNA sequence is TGTGCCAGCAGCTCAGCCGGCGACAGGGGCTATGGCTACACCTTC. The rearrangement combines TRBV5-4 with TRBJ1-2; 8 middle bases align to TRBD1. The germline V gene (reference sequence) gives CDR1 as SGHNT and CDR2 as YYREEE. V is pruned by 3 bases and J by 4 bases, leaving 8 bases of the junction without a gene match. The CDR3 has 15 amino acids, counting the end cysteine and phenylalanine. CDR3 DNA only is kept here, 45 bases in frame from base 1.